This T cell receptor (beta chain) was recorded in a study of blood T cell repertoires in COVID-19. Study context: COVID-19 samples from acute and convalescent phases originated in the United States, Italy and Spain. The analysed material was cDNA or gDNA that came from T cells, B-cell-depleted T cells, or PBMCs.

Grouping used clinical history reported by participants in a survey and questionnaire. TCRdb's copy holds only in-frame clones and misses some; the assay was immunoSEQ multiplex PCR. The table has 130,000 to 150,000 clones, roughly 90% seen once. The TCR sequence derives from a woman in her 30s with acute COVID-19. Sequenced input: PBMCs or T cells enriched from blood (not recorded which).

The CDR3 coding sequence is TGCGCCAGCAGAGGACAGGGTGCGACAGATACGCAGTATTTT. Residues: CASRGQGATDTQYF. V usage is TRBV5-1 and J usage is TRBJ2-3; 8 nucleotides match TRBD1. This CDR3 contains 14 residues. Trimming cost V 5 bases and J 3 bases; bases outside gene matches: 5. Looked up from germline, CDR1 is SGHRS and CDR2 is YFSETQ.